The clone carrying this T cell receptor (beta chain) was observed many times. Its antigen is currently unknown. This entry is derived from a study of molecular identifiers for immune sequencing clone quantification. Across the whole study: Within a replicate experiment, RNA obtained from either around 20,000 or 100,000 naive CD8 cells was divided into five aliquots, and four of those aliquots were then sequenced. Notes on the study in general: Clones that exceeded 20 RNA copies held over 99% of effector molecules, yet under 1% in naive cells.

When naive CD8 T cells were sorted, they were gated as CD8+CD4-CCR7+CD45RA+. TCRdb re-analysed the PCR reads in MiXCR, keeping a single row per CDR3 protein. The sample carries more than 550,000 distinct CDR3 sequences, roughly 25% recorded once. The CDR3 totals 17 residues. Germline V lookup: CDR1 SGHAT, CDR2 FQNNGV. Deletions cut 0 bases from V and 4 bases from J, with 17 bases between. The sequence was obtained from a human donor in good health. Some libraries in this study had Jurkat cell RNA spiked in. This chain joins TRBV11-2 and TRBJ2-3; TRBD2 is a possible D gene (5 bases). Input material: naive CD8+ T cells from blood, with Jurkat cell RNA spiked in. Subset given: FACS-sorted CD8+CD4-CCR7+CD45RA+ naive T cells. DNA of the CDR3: TGTGCCAGCAGCTTAGATTGGGAGTTAAGTGGGGCAGATACGCAGTATTTT. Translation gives CASSLDWELSGADTQYF. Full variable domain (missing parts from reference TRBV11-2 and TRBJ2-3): EAGVAQSPRYKIIEKRQSVAFWCNPISGHATLYWYQQILGQGPKLLIQFQNNGVVDDSQLPKDRFSAERLKGVDSTLKIQPAKLEDSAVYLCASSLDWELSGADTQYFGPGTRLTVL.